The entry below describes one T cell receptor (beta chain). Its antigen is not identified. V lost 6 bases and J lost 4; bases outside the gene matches: 17. The germline CDR1 and CDR2 sequences are MDHEN and SYDVKM. The CDR3 runs 18 residues. Data came from immunoSEQ multiplex PCR; TCRdb stores just in-frame clones and leaves some out. This sample has under 40,000 clones, with just under 95% found just once. The sample comes from a study of graft-versus-host responses after intestinal transplantation. Points from the study as a whole: GvH clones detected in recipient marrow included some appearing first in ileum or blood.

This rearrangement joins TRBV28 to TRBJ2-3; 9 bases are a match to TRBD2. The clonotype comes from a human patient who received an intestinal transplant, so some T cells may come from the graft donor. Sequenced material: PBMCs, taken 16 days after intestinal transplant. CDR3 sequence (DNA): TGTGCCAGCAGCTCCTCTACTACCCCGACTAGCGGCCCAGATACGCAGTATTTT. This gives the protein CASSSSTTPTSGPDTQYF.